Presented here are 15 T cell receptor delta chains from one specimen sequenced in a study of γδ T cells in repeated Plasmodium falciparum infection. Flow sorting of PBMC yielded separate Vgamma9/Vdelta2+ and Vdelta2-negative gammadelta T cell populations for bulk repertoire analysis. TCRdb re-called the multiplex PCR reads using CATT. The table includes about 89,000 delta-chain clones, about 1.5% detected once. Sequenced sample: gamma-delta T cells from blood. These receptors all stem from a pool of human donors (malaria-infected and uninfected, not separated).

About this clone itself: TCRdb assigns this DNA the protein of a much larger clone, which departs from its translation at residue 4; this likely reflects a read error, and the protein shown comes from translating the DNA. The rearrangement uses TRDV2 and TRDJ1; D gene uncertain. TCRdb offers no J gene call, so here the DNA was matched to germline to obtain one. The germline V gene encodes CDR1 GEAIGNYY and CDR2 EKD. The CDR3 spans 15 residues. The CDR3, as DNA: TGTGCCTGTGGCACCGTCTCGACCTACACCGATAAACTCATCTTT. Its protein is CACGTVSTYTDKLIF.

This clone was counted a few times. It differs at one base from a far larger clone, so likely a read error. Different DNA sequences within this sample yield the same CDR3. The gene calls are TRDV1 and TRDJ1, with D possibly TRDD3 on 6 matching bases. TCRdb gives no J gene; it was assigned here by matching the DNA to germline. The CDR3 consists of 14 residues. The germline V gene has CDR1 TSWWSYY and CDR2 QGS. The CDR3 DNA follows: TGCGCTCTCCTGCCGTGGGGATCTACCGATAAACTCATCTTT. Translated, it gives CALLPWGSTDKLIF.

With respect to this clone: This likely reflects a read error, since a far larger clone is one base away. Within the sample, other DNA sequences also encode this same CDR3. The V gene is listed as TRDV1; no J gene was called; TRDD3 reflects the table's D call only, with no check against the DNA. Germline V gives CDR1 TSWWSYY, CDR2 QGS. The CDR3 has 21 residues. CDR3 DNA sequence: TGTGCTCTTGGGGAATGGGGCCACCGCCTAAGATACTGGGGGACCACCGATAAACTCATCTTC. As protein: CALGEWGHRLRYWGTTDKLIF.

This clone has a handful of counts. TCRdb has a much larger clone's protein, which differs at residue 6 from the translation of this DNA, likely because of a read error; what is shown is the protein translated from the DNA. This chain uses TRDV2 with TRDJ1, with TRDD3 as a possible D gene (6 bases). In the absence of a J gene in TCRdb, the DNA was matched to germline to assign it here. Germline V lookup: CDR1 GEAIGNYY, CDR2 EKD. Trimming cost V 3 bases and J 0 bases, with 13 bases left between them. The CDR3 consists of 15 residues. The CDR3 loop reads CACDRMMGDTDKLIF. The CDR3 DNA reads TGTGCCTGTGACCGCATGATGGGGGACACCGATAAACTCATCTTT.

A remark on this clone: A read error is likely here: a far larger clone is one base away. The identical CDR3 is also encoded by other nucleotide sequences in the sample. The chain carries TRDV2 and TRDJ1; 10 bases fit TRDD3. Here the J gene came from matching the DNA to germline, since TCRdb omits it. The CDR3 runs to 17 residues. Germline V gene data show CDR1 as GEAIGNYY and CDR2 as EKD. The CDR3 here is CACDTLTGGLYTDKLIF. In nucleotides, the CDR3 is TGCGCCTGTGACACCCTTACTGGGGGATTATACACCGATAAACTCATCTTT.

This clone came up a few times. A far larger clone differs by one base, so this is likely a read error. Other DNA sequences in the same sample also yield this CDR3. The chain employs TRDV1 and TRDJ1; D is possibly TRDD3 (6 bases). The J gene was missing in TCRdb and was found by matching the end of the DNA to germline. From germline, CDR1 is TSWWSYY and CDR2 QGS. CDR3 length: 19 amino acids. The CDR3 protein is CALGGLFYGSSSYTDKLIF. The DNA of the CDR3 is TGTGCACTTGGGGGGCTGTTTTACGGTTCGTCGTCGTACACCGATAAACTCATCTTT.

As for this clone: Given a far larger clone just one base away, this is likely a sequencing read error. In the same sample, other DNA sequences code for this CDR3. V usage is TRDV1 and J usage is TRDJ1; D remains unclear. As TCRdb names no J gene, one was assigned here on the basis of a DNA match to germline. The CDR3 is 16 residues long. Germline assignment: CDR1 TSWWSYY and CDR2 QGS. The V end was cut by 11 bases, the J end by 0 bases, with 22 bases between. CDR3 amino acids: CAYSTLDGLYTDKLIF. The CDR3 region has the DNA TGTGCTTATTCGACCTTAGATGGTCTGTACACCGATAAACTCATCTTT.

This clone has a handful of counts. TCRdb assigns this DNA the protein of a much larger clone, which departs from its translation at residue 6; this likely reflects a read error, and the protein shown comes from translating the DNA. V is TRDV2 and J is TRDJ1; TRDD3 is a possible D gene (5 bases). TCRdb offers no J gene call, so here the DNA was matched to germline to obtain one. V lost 3 bases, J lost 2 bases, and 15 bases lay in between. This CDR3 is built from 15 residues. Per germline, CDR1 GEAIGNYY and CDR2 EKD. In DNA form, the CDR3 reads TGTGCCTGTGACCAATTTTCCCGGGGAACCGATAAACTCATCTTT. Translated: CACDQFSRGTDKLIF.

This clone was observed a few times. TCRdb has a much larger clone's protein, which differs at residue 9 from the translation of this DNA, likely because of a read error; what is shown is the protein translated from the DNA. The V gene is TRDV1, the J gene TRDJ1; D might be TRDD2 (5 bases). The CDR3 spans 15 residues. Germline lookup yields CDR1 TSWWSYY and CDR2 QGS. The V gene lost 3 bases and the J gene lost 1 base, with 12 bases spanning the gap. The CDR3 spells CALGEISLITDKLIF. The CDR3, as DNA: TGTGCTCTTGGGGAGATTTCCTTAATCACCGATAAACTCATCTTT.

Remarks on this clone: The protein held in TCRdb is that of a much larger clone and does not match this DNA's translation at residue 17, likely because of a read error; the protein shown is translated from the DNA. The J gene is uncalled and the V gene is TRDV1; the D call TRDD3 from the table was never checked on the DNA. The germline V gene encodes CDR1 TSWWSYY and CDR2 QGS. The CDR3 loop spans 19 amino acids. In DNA form, the CDR3 reads TGTGCTCTTGGGGACCCACACGCTTCCTACCTGGGGGATACGTATAAACCCATCTTT. It specifies CALGDPHASYLGDTYKPIF.

In its sample, this clone was seen many times. The TCRdb protein comes from a much larger clone and disagrees with this DNA's translation at residue 5, likely due to a read error; the protein given here is derived from the DNA. This chain links TRDV2 with TRDJ2; TRDD3 matches 10 bases. This CDR3 has 16 amino acids. CDR1 and CDR2 from the germline V gene are GEAIGNYY and EKD. V lost 3 bases and J lost 0; bases outside the gene matches: 3. The CDR3 region is CACDALGDTLTAQLFF. DNA for the CDR3: TGTGCCTGTGACGCCCTGGGGGATACTTTGACAGCACAACTCTTCTTT.

To note about this clone: For this DNA, TCRdb reports the protein of a much larger clone, which diverges at residue 4, most likely from a read error; the protein presented here is translated directly from the DNA. The V gene is given as TRDV2, and no J gene call is available; TRDD3 is taken as the D call from the table, unchecked against the DNA. From germline, CDR1 is GEAIGNYY and CDR2 EKD. This CDR3 region has 19 residues. CDR3 coding DNA: TGTGCCTGTGGCACCCGTACTGGGGGATACTCAACCTTCACCGATAAGCTCATCTTT. Protein product: CACGTRTGGYSTFTDKLIF.

Details on this clone: TCRdb records a much larger clone's protein for this DNA, with a difference at residue 9 that likely arises from a read error; the protein given is the translation of the DNA. The rearrangement uses TRDV2 and TRDJ3; possibly TRDD3 for D (5 bases). The J gene, absent from TCRdb, was called here by matching the DNA to germline. V was cut by 0 bases and J by 0 bases, with 32 bases left in between. Looked up from germline, CDR1 is GEAIGNYY and CDR2 is EKD. The CDR3 consists of 25 residues. The CDR3 DNA is TGTGCCTGTGACACCGTGGGAGGGAGCCAATTTCCGATACCGCCTAGCTCCTGGGACACCCGACAGATGTTTTTC. Amino acids: CACDTVGGSQFPIPPSSWDTRQMFF.

This clone was found many times. The V call is TRDV1, the J call TRDJ1; 10 nucleotides match TRDD3. Germline V CDR1 and CDR2: TSWWSYY, QGS. CDR3 length equals 18 residues. Trimming took 5 bases from V and 0 from J; bases not matched to a gene: 12. CDR3 bases: TGTGCTCTTGGGAAGCCCCACTGGGGGATCAAGTACACCGATAAACTCATCTTT. Its translation: CALGKPHWGIKYTDKLIF.

This clone showed up just a few times. TCRdb lists the protein of a much larger clone for this DNA, which differs at residue 9, so this is likely a read error; the protein given here is translated from the DNA itself. The chain combines TRDV1 with TRDJ2; D may match TRDD2 or TRDD3 (5 bases each). Since TCRdb gives no J gene, matching the DNA to germline was used here to assign it. The CDR3 runs 21 residues. The V gene lost 2 bases and the J gene lost 2 bases, with 27 bases spanning the gap. Germline V gene data show CDR1 as TSWWSYY and CDR2 as QGS. DNA of the CDR3: TGTGCTCTTGGGGAAGGTCCCTACCGGGGGCCCCGCACCACCTTGACAGCACAACTCTTCTTT. It is translated as CALGEGPYRGPRTTLTAQLFF.